This T cell receptor beta chain emerged from a study of spatial heterogeneity in lung cancer. Study information: More beta-chain than alpha-chain sequences were consistently detected. General study findings and limits: Ubiquitous expanded tumor TCRs were seen in blood more at resection than at follow-up.

Per the germline V gene, CDR1 is MNHNS and CDR2 is SASEGT. The CDR3 is 13 amino acids. Trimming removed 3 bases from V and 7 bases from J, with 10 bases in between. In this sample, this clonotype turned up many times. As yet, its antigen is unknown. The time point is: sample taken at primary tumor resection. Unsorted whole RNA of tumor, nontumor lung or frozen PBMC was sequenced. TCRdb called the 5' RACE reads again in MiXCR, with one record for every CDR3 protein. The sample gives more than 35,000 distinct CDR3 sequences, roughly 5.4% of which show up once; about 25% is in the top ten. The chain combines TRBV6-1 with TRBJ1-5, with unresolved D. This clonotype was sampled from a female donor with early-stage non-small cell lung cancer. The input for sequencing was PBMCs, taken at surgery. CDR3 coding DNA: TGTGCCAGCAGTGACCAGACCGTACAGCCCCAGCATTTT. Its protein is CASSDQTVQPQHF.